These 17 T cell receptor beta chains were all obtained from the same sample, sequenced in a study of blood T cell repertoires in COVID-19. Here immunoSEQ multiplex PCR was the method, and the copy in TCRdb shows in-frame clones only, minus some. Among about 28,000 clones, around 92% were seen once, and the ten largest hold approximately 0.84%. Input material: peripheral blood. Every receptor here comes from a woman aged 65 to 85 with COVID-19, enrolled during active disease.

V is TRBV7-9 and J is TRBJ1-1, with D uncertain. V dropped 1 base and J dropped 3 bases, with 12 bases sitting between them. The CDR3 covers 15 residues. The germline gives CDR1 SEHNR, CDR2 FQNEAQ (reference sequence). CDR3 bases: TGTGCCAGCAGCTTAGTGTCCCACCGAGACACTGAAGCTTTCTTT. This gives the protein CASSLVSHRDTEAFF.

The chain recombines TRBV9 with TRBJ2-2, with D uncertain. V was pared by 0 bases and J by 5 bases, with 17 bases between. This CDR3 contains 17 residues. CDR1 SGDLS and CDR2 YYNGEE come from the germline V gene. The CDR3 DNA sequence: TGTGCCAGCAGCGTAGCGCCAGGCCAAAGTGAGACCGGGGAGCTGTTTTTT. It yields the protein CASSVAPGQSETGELFF.

The V gene is TRBV6-2 or TRBV6-3, the J gene TRBJ1-2; 9 bases are shared with TRBD1. Germline V gene lookup returns CDR1 MNHEY and CDR2 SVGEGT. This CDR3 contains 13 residues. The V and J ends lost 5 bases and 8 bases, in that order; junction bases with no gene match: 6. The CDR3 DNA is TGTGCCAGCAGTACGACAGGGGGAGTCGGCTACACCTTC. Translated, it gives CASSTTGGVGYTF.

V usage is TRBV2 and J usage is TRBJ1-6, with 7 positions matching TRBD1. CDR1 and CDR2 from the germline V gene are SNHLY and FYNNEI. With V trimmed by 6 bases and J by 7 bases, 12 bases remained unmatched. This CDR3 spans 16 amino acids. Written as DNA, the CDR3 is TGTGCCAGCAGCGTGACAGGGTCCAAATTCAATTCACCCCTCCACTTT. This codes for CASSVTGSKFNSPLHF.

This chain connects TRBV27 to TRBJ2-7; 7 nucleotides agree with TRBD1. There are 15 residues in the CDR3. The junction had 8 bases not matched to a gene; V was cut back by 5 bases and J by 1 base. Germline values: CDR1 MNHEY, CDR2 SMNVEV (reference sequence). The CDR3 reads CASSRGTGQSYEQYF. DNA of the CDR3: TGTGCCAGCAGTAGGGGGACGGGACAGTCCTACGAGCAGTACTTC.

This chain uses TRBV29-1 with TRBJ1-2; D not certain. The ends were cut back, 4 bases at V and 6 bases at J, with 12 bases in the middle. The CDR3 totals 12 residues. Per germline, CDR1 SQVTM and CDR2 ANQGSEA. CDR3 coding DNA: TGCAGCGTTGTATCCGTTGTTGATGGCTACACCTTC. Its protein product is CSVVSVVDGYTF.

This clone has a single count. V and J are TRBV7-9 and TRBJ2-1; no clear D. Germline CDR1 SEHNR, CDR2 FQNEAQ (reference sequence). This CDR3 region has 14 residues. Trimming left V 1 base short and J 6 bases short, with 10 bases between. DNA for the CDR3: TGTGCCAGCAGCTTAGTAATGACTCCCAATGAGCAGTTCTTC. The encoded protein is CASSLVMTPNEQFF.

For the CDR3, the DNA is TGTGCCAGCAGCTTGTACCGGGTGAAGCTGGAGACCCAGTACTTC. Encoded protein: CASSLYRVKLETQYF. The rearrangement links TRBV5-8 to TRBJ2-5; the D is unclear. V lost 1 base and J lost 5, with 15 bases in between. Germline V gives CDR1 SGHTS, CDR2 YDEGEE. This CDR3 contains 15 residues.

This clone was detected once. This chain uses TRBV20-1 with TRBJ2-7; maybe TRBD1 (5 bases). In germline, CDR1 is DFQATT, CDR2 SNEGSKA (reference sequence). The V end was cut by 6 bases, the J end by 6 bases, with 12 bases between. The CDR3 is made up of 11 amino acids. In DNA form, the CDR3 reads TGCAGTGCCCCTAAGGGGATCGAGCAGTACTTC. It specifies CSAPKGIEQYF.

V is TRBV3-1 (or the pseudogene TRBV3-2) and J is TRBJ2-7; the match to TRBD2 covers 10 bases. Germline V gene lookup returns CDR1 LGHDT and CDR2 YNNKEL (reference sequence). The CDR3 has 14 amino acids. Trimming took 5 bases from V and 5 from J; bases not matched to a gene: 6. The CDR3 sequence: CASSSLAGYHEQYF. In DNA form, the CDR3 reads TGTGCCAGCAGCTCACTAGCGGGATATCACGAGCAGTACTTC.

The gene calls are TRBV19 and TRBJ1-2, with 11 nucleotides matching TRBD1. Germline-derived CDR1 and CDR2 are LNHDA and SQIVND (reference sequence). This CDR3 has 14 residues. The trim removed 7 bases at V and 7 bases at J, leaving 8 bases unmatched. The CDR3 region is CASMEGQGVGGYTF. The CDR3 coding sequence is TGTGCCAGTATGGAGGGACAGGGGGTTGGTGGCTACACCTTC.

The chain couples TRBV30 to TRBJ2-3; 11 bases match TRBD2. Per the germline V gene, CDR1 is GTSNPN and CDR2 is SVGIG (reference sequence). The V gene end was trimmed by 5 bases and the J gene end by 4 bases; junction bases not matched to a gene: 5. The CDR3 length is 14 residues. The CDR3, as DNA: TGTGCCTGGGGTAGCGGGAGGGGTCCAGATACGCAGTATTTT. Its protein product is CAWGSGRGPDTQYF.

This clone has only one observation. This sequence joins TRBV30 and TRBJ2-1; 8 bases agree with TRBD2. This CDR3 is built from 14 residues. The ends lost 0 bases at V and 5 bases at J; junction bases unmatched: 3. The germline V gene has CDR1 GTSNPN and CDR2 SVGIG (reference sequence). CDR3 protein: CAWSVKLADNEQFF. As DNA, the CDR3 is TGTGCCTGGAGTGTTAAACTAGCGGACAATGAGCAGTTCTTC.

The V call is TRBV18, the J call TRBJ1-5, with 11 bases fitting TRBD1. CDR3 length: 15 amino acids. Germline loops: CDR1 KGHSH, CDR2 LQKENI. Trimming took 5 bases from V and 5 from J; bases not matched to a gene: 5. The CDR3 DNA is TGTGCCAGCTCAACCGGACAGGGGGCGCATCAGCCCCAGCATTTT. It translates to CASSTGQGAHQPQHF.

V usage is TRBV10-3 and J usage is TRBJ2-5; D might be TRBD1 (8 bases). The CDR3 length is 14 residues. Germline V gives CDR1 ENHRY, CDR2 SYGVKD. V dropped 3 bases and J dropped 9 bases, with 17 bases sitting between them. The CDR3 DNA reads TGTGCCATCAGTGAATTTACAGGGGGGGAGGCCCAGTACTTC. Translated: CAISEFTGGEAQYF.

This chain uses TRBV11-2 with TRBJ2-7, with a tentative D call TRBD1 (6 bases). Germline assignment: CDR1 SGHAT and CDR2 FQNNGV. Trimming took 6 bases from V and 2 from J, leaving 11 bases between them. There are 13 residues in the CDR3. The CDR3 is CASRPTGTYEQYF. CDR3 coding DNA: TGTGCCAGCAGGCCCACAGGGACCTACGAGCAGTACTTC.

DNA for the CDR3: TGCGCCAGCAGCCAAGGTGGGCAGGGGCCGTACAATGAGCAGTTCTTC. Its translation is CASSQGGQGPYNEQFF. The chain joins TRBV4-1 to TRBJ2-1, with D maybe TRBD1 (6 bases). The CDR3 totals 16 residues. CDR1 is MGHRA and CDR2 is YSYEKL in the germline V gene. V was trimmed by 1 base and J by 4 bases, leaving 14 bases between them.